Listed below are T cell receptor beta chains from one sample, sequenced in a study of blood T cells in healthy people across ages. MiXCR, run by TCRdb on the 5' RACE reads, gives a single entry per CDR3 protein. Of over 1.5 million distinct CDR3 sequences in the sample, around 50% were seen once. The specimen was blood. The origin of the receptors is a woman aged 40 to 55 in good health. CDR3s include the opening cysteine and the closing phenylalanine or tryptophan. D genes are given only for firm matches. Some rows mark clone size as missing; the rest say once, few, many or name a class of expanded clone.

v_gene	abundance	j_gene	d_gene	CDR3aa	CDR3nt
TRBV4-3	-	TRBJ2-7	-	CASSFVPGENYEQYF	TGCGCCAGCAGCTTTGTGCCAGGGGAAAACTACGAGCAGTACTTC
TRBV7-9	-	TRBJ2-5	-	CASSFTGYQETRYF	TGTGCCAGCAGCTTCACAGGATACCAAGAGACCCGGTACTTC
TRBV5-1	once	TRBJ2-1	TRBD2	CASSSLPGISGGNEQFF	TGCGCCAGCAGCTCCCTCCCTGGGATAAGCGGGGGCAATGAGCAGTTCTTC
TRBV20-1	-	TRBJ2-5	TRBD2	CSAMGSGTSGGPSSETQYF	TGCAGTGCTATGGGCTCCGGGACTAGCGGGGGCCCTTCGTCGGAGACCCAGTACTTC
TRBV4-2	few	TRBJ2-7	-	CASSQDASGVDYEQYF	TGTGCCAGCAGCCAAGACGCCAGTGGTGTGGACTACGAGCAGTACTTC
TRBV20-1	few	TRBJ2-5	-	CSAGSTAQETQYF	TGCAGTGCCGGTTCAACAGCCCAAGAGACCCAGTACTTC
TRBV7-9	-	TRBJ1-5	-	CASSLKAGDQPQHF	TGTGCCAGCAGCTTAAAGGCGGGTGATCAGCCCCAGCATTTT
TRBV20-1	few	TRBJ2-4	-	CSAREVLAKNIQYF	TGCAGTGCTAGAGAAGTTCTAGCCAAAAACATTCAGTACTTC
TRBV27	-	TRBJ1-2	-	CASSSDSTNYGYTF	TGTGCCAGCAGTTCGGACTCGACTAACTATGGCTACACCTTC
TRBV20-1	few	TRBJ2-7	TRBD2	CSAQTTPGLTLNYEQYF	TGCAGTGCTCAAACAACGCCGGGACTAACTCTGAACTACGAGCAGTACTTC
TRBV6-5	once	TRBJ2-1	-	CASSYSKAPYGGNEQFF	TGTGCCAGCAGTTACTCGAAGGCTCCTTACGGTGGCAATGAGCAGTTCTTC
TRBV7-2	few	TRBJ2-1	TRBD2	CASSLVLAGHEQFF	TGTGCCAGCAGCTTAGTTTTAGCGGGACATGAGCAGTTCTTC
TRBV3-1	-	TRBJ2-7	-	CASSQDSVGSSYEQYF	TGTGCCAGCAGCCAAGATTCGGTGGGGTCTTCCTACGAGCAGTACTTC
TRBV7-3	-	TRBJ2-1	TRBD2	CASSLGASGGAYEQFF	TGTGCCAGCAGCTTAGGCGCTAGCGGGGGGGCCTATGAGCAGTTCTTC
TRBV27	few	TRBJ2-7	-	CASSSESRNGGPYYEQYF	TGTGCCAGCAGTTCGGAGTCACGAAACGGGGGGCCATATTACGAGCAGTACTTC
TRBV29-1	-	TRBJ2-1	-	CSAPEWSTRNEQFF	TGCAGCGCGCCGGAGTGGTCGACTAGGAATGAGCAGTTCTTC
TRBV2	few	TRBJ2-3	TRBD1	CASSGTGGADTQYF	TGTGCCAGCAGTGGAACAGGGGGCGCAGATACGCAGTATTTT
TRBV28	-	TRBJ2-1	-	CASSLKGAPSYNEQFF	TGTGCCAGCAGTTTAAAGGGTGCGCCCAGCTACAATGAGCAGTTCTTC
TRBV10-3	few	TRBJ2-7	-	CAISETQGTHYEQYF	TGTGCCATCAGTGAGACCCAGGGGACCCACTACGAGCAGTACTTC
TRBV20-1	-	TRBJ2-5	-	CSATPGQGWGETQYF	TGCAGTGCTACGCCGGGGCAAGGATGGGGAGAGACCCAGTACTTC
TRBV3-1	-	TRBJ1-2	TRBD1	CASSRLGGTGGLGGYTF	TGTGCCAGCAGCCGCCTTGGGGGGACAGGGGGCCTAGGCGGCTACACCTTC
TRBV4-3	-	TRBJ2-1	TRBD2	CASSQAGGLAVGEQFF	TGCGCCAGCAGCCAAGCAGGAGGACTAGCGGTGGGTGAGCAGTTCTTC
TRBV9	-	TRBJ2-7	TRBD2	CASSVVSGASYNEQYF	TGTGCCAGCAGCGTAGTCAGCGGGGCCTCCTACAATGAGCAGTACTTC
TRBV5-1	-	TRBJ2-3	-	CASSRDLGDTQYF	TGCGCCAGCAGCAGGGACTTAGGGGATACGCAGTATTTT
TRBV6-5	-	TRBJ1-5	-	CASSYSRLGGQPQHF	TGTGCCAGCAGTTACTCGAGGCTCGGGGGTCAGCCCCAGCATTTT
TRBV20-1	-	TRBJ2-5	TRBD1	CSAREAGQGQETQYF	TGCAGTGCTAGAGAAGCGGGACAGGGACAAGAGACCCAGTACTTC
TRBV7-2	-	TRBJ2-2	-	CASSYEGHTGELFF	TGTGCCAGCAGCTACGAGGGTCACACCGGGGAGCTGTTTTTT
TRBV5-1	-	TRBJ1-4	-	CASSVETTNEKLFF	TGCGCCAGCAGCGTGGAAACAACTAATGAAAAACTGTTTTTT
TRBV20-1	few	TRBJ2-3	-	CSARGTLGIGHSTDTQYF	TGCAGTGCCCGGGGGACACTGGGCATCGGCCATAGCACAGATACGCAGTATTTT
TRBV6-2/TRBV6-3	-	TRBJ1-5	TRBD1	CASSAHRQGPQPQHF	TGTGCCAGCAGTGCCCACCGACAGGGACCCCAGCCCCAGCATTTT
TRBV27	-	TRBJ1-2	-	CASSFIGSYYGYTF	TGTGCCAGCAGTTTCATAGGGTCCTACTATGGCTACACCTTC
TRBV5-4	-	TRBJ2-5	-	CASSLPGRRYQETQYF	TGTGCCAGCAGCTTGCCCGGACGGAGGTACCAAGAGACCCAGTACTTC
TRBV7-9	few	TRBJ1-4	TRBD1	CASSTRQGEKLFF	TGTGCCAGCAGCACCCGACAGGGCGAAAAACTGTTTTTT
TRBV7-9	-	TRBJ1-1	-	CASSFAGGTTEAFF	TGTGCCAGCAGCTTCGCCGGGGGAACGACTGAAGCTTTCTTT
TRBV20-1	-	TRBJ2-5	TRBD2	CSARADRLAGGYQETQYF	TGCAGTGCTAGAGCTGACCGGCTAGCGGGGGGGTACCAAGAGACCCAGTACTTC
TRBV11-3	-	TRBJ2-3	-	CASSRGRSQGRPGTDTQYF	TGTGCCAGCAGCCGCGGACGTTCTCAGGGCCGACCGGGCACAGATACGCAGTATTTT
TRBV27	-	TRBJ2-1	TRBD2	CASSLSGGINEQFF	TGTGCCAGCAGTTTAAGCGGGGGGATCAATGAGCAGTTCTTC
TRBV20-1	-	TRBJ2-1	-	CSARAAPQFF	TGCAGTGCTAGAGCGGCCCCGCAGTTCTTC
TRBV20-1	-	TRBJ2-3	TRBD2	CSVIGASGEEDTQYF	TGCAGTGTCATAGGGGCTAGCGGGGAGGAAGATACGCAGTATTTT
TRBV7-3	-	TRBJ2-5	TRBD2	CASSSPGGGPNEQYF	TGTGCCAGCAGCTCCCCCGGCGGGGGGCCTAATGAGCAGTACTTC
TRBV5-1	-	TRBJ2-1	TRBD2	CASSLYASGGPYNEQFF	TGCGCCAGCAGCTTGTATGCTAGCGGGGGACCATACAATGAGCAGTTCTTC
TRBV5-1	-	TRBJ2-3	-	CASKMDLSTDTQYF	TGCGCCAGCAAGATGGACTTGAGCACAGATACGCAGTATTTT
TRBV4-2	-	TRBJ2-3	-	CASSQGSPADTQYF	TGTGCCAGCAGCCAAGGGTCCCCTGCAGATACGCAGTATTTT